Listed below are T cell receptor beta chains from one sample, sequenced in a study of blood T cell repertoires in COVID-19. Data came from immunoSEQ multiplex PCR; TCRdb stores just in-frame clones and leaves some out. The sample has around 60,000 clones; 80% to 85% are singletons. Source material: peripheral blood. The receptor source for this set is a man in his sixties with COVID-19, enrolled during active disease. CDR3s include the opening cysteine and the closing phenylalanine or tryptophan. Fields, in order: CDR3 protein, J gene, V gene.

CDR3 protein: CASSQVWGQGVIYEQYF
J gene: TRBJ2-7
V gene: TRBV14

CDR3 protein: CASSESGGSGEAFF
J gene: TRBJ1-1
V gene: TRBV10-1

CDR3 protein: CSAGDRGLNSPLHF
J gene: TRBJ1-6
V gene: TRBV29-1

CDR3 protein: CASSQAGGQVYEQYF
J gene: TRBJ2-7
V gene: TRBV4-1

CDR3 protein: CATSDWRGANEETQYF
J gene: TRBJ2-5
V gene: TRBV24-1

CDR3 protein: CASSYPREGTGELFF
J gene: TRBJ2-2
V gene: TRBV5-1

CDR3 protein: CASRADRDQPQHF
J gene: TRBJ1-5
V gene: TRBV28

CDR3 protein: CASSDPKLGLAGYNEQFF
J gene: TRBJ2-1
V gene: TRBV6-4

CDR3 protein: CASSMGTRNEKLFF
J gene: TRBJ1-4
V gene: TRBV19

CDR3 protein: CASNRYSSKNIQYF
J gene: TRBJ2-4
V gene: TRBV2

CDR3 protein: CSVREQQGYTQYF
J gene: TRBJ2-3
V gene: TRBV29-1

CDR3 protein: CASSGQGYGEQFF
J gene: TRBJ2-1
V gene: TRBV6-4

CDR3 protein: CASSTGAGNTIYF
J gene: TRBJ1-3
V gene: TRBV18

CDR3 protein: CASTGDSRGSPLHF
J gene: TRBJ1-6
V gene: TRBV11-3

CDR3 protein: CASRSPGTGRSGEQYF
J gene: TRBJ2-7
V gene: TRBV28

CDR3 protein: CASSLALLNTGELFF
J gene: TRBJ2-2
V gene: TRBV11-2

CDR3 protein: CASSLGQGAREPQHF
J gene: TRBJ1-5
V gene: TRBV11-2

CDR3 protein: CASSLLGRGSYEGQYF
J gene: TRBJ2-7
V gene: TRBV6-2/TRBV6-3

CDR3 protein: CASSQIDSGYGYTF
J gene: TRBJ1-2
V gene: TRBV5-1

CDR3 protein: CASSSPTTGWEETQYF
J gene: TRBJ2-5
V gene: TRBV6-5

CDR3 protein: CASSLEDSAIRPQHF
J gene: TRBJ1-5
V gene: TRBV2

CDR3 protein: CASSRSTGGPNYGYTF
J gene: TRBJ1-2
V gene: TRBV9